This T cell receptor (beta chain) was recorded in a study of T cell repertoires in cytomegalovirus infection. In the study overall: Well-studied HLA-B-restricted epitopes and recently identified HLA-C-restricted epitopes of CMV were both used in the study. Evidence of both CMV infection and a matching HLA type came from public TCR beta signatures.

Germline V gene lookup returns CDR1 SGHVS and CDR2 FNYEAQ. CDR3 length: 13 amino acids. V lost 4 bases and J lost 7, with 10 bases in between. Findings and caveats of the study: Using cumulative public TCR beta family frequency, the authors identified those who carried CMV together with the relevant HLA. The study found HLA-C-restricted CMV-specific TCR beta clonotypes dominating the ex vivo response.

Each CDR3 protein gets one entry after TCRdb re-called the reads with MiXCR. The repertoire has approximately 990,000 distinct CDR3 sequences, about 33% of them found once; the top ten carry roughly an eighth. Regarding this clonotype: Its specificity is not known.

The J gene is TRBJ2-2, the V gene TRBV7-6, with D maybe TRBD1 (6 bases). The material sequenced was cultured CD8+ T cells from PBMCs, taken from culture after CMV antigen stimulation. This clonotype was sampled from a human donor in good health (CMV status not recorded). Some clones in this sample may be carry-over from other donors' samples. The CDR3 DNA sequence: TGTGCCAGCAGCTATACAGGGATCGGGGAGCTGTTTTTT. Encoded protein: CASSYTGIGELFF.